This paragraph reports one TCR beta chain. Its specificity is unknown. This sample was included in a study of T cell responses to AZD1222 COVID-19 vaccine. Overall study results and limits: An increase in Spike-specific TCR breadth and depth was observed after two AZD1222 doses. In a largely white British group with more females than males, clonal diversity was possibly underestimated.

The CDR3 covers 15 residues. Trimming left V 6 bases short and J 2 bases short, with 14 bases between. Germline V gives CDR1 SNHLY, CDR2 FYNNEI. Libraries were prepared by immunoSEQ multiplex PCR; TCRdb keeps only in-frame clonotypes and omits some of them. The table has tens of thousands of clones, about nine tenths seen once. The receptor's source is an adult in good health. The material sequenced was peripheral blood, taken on day 0 of AZD1222 vaccination. V usage is TRBV2 and J usage is TRBJ2-4, with a weak D call TRBD2 (6 bases). CDR3 nucleotides: TGTGCCAGCAGAATTAGCGGATTGCCCAAAAACATTCAGTACTTC. Its protein is CASRISGLPKNIQYF. Combining the CDR3 with reference TRBV2 and TRBJ2-4 gives the whole variable domain EPEVTQTPSHQVTQMGQEVILRCVPISNHLYFYWYRQILGQKVEFLVSFYNNEISEKSEIFDDQFSVERPDGSNFTLKIRSTKLEDSAMYFCASRISGLPKNIQYFGAGTRLSVL.